The present T cell receptor beta chain was sequenced within a study of cytomegalovirus exposure and HLA in healthy donors. The PCR employed 60 Vbeta primers together with 13 Jbeta primers. Repertoires were generated with immunoSEQ multiplex PCR, while TCRdb's copy carries only in-frame clones and drops some. Of approximately 100,000 clones in the sample, just over 70% were seen once. The receptor's source is a boy younger than 18 in good health and CMV-seronegative. Source material: PBMCs.

CDR3 sequence: CASSLKGAGTDTQYF. The CDR3 DNA reads as TGCGCCAGCAGCTTGAAGGGGGCCGGCACAGATACGCAGTATTTT. V usage is TRBV5-1 and J usage is TRBJ2-3, with TRBD1 matching over 7 bases. CDR3 size: 15 residues. V lost 1 base and J lost 1; bases outside the gene matches: 3. Germline V gene sequence: CDR1 SGHRS, CDR2 YFSETQ.